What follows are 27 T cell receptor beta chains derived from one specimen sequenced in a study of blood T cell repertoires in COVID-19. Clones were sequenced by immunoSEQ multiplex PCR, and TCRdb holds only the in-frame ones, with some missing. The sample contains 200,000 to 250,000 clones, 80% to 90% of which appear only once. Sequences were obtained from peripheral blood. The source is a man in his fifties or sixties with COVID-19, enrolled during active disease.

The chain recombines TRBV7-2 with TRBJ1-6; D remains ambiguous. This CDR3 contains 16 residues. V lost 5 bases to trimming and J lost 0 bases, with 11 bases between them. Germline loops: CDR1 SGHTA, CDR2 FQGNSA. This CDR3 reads CASSPQSSSYNSPLHF. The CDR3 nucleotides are TGTGCCAGCAGCCCACAGAGTAGCTCCTATAATTCACCCCTCCACTTT.

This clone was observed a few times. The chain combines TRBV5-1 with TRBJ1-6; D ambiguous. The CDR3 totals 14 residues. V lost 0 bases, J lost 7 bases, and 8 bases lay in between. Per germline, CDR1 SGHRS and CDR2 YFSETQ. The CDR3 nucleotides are TGCGCCAGCAGCTTGGGAGGCATCAATTCACCCCTCCACTTT. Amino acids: CASSLGGINSPLHF.

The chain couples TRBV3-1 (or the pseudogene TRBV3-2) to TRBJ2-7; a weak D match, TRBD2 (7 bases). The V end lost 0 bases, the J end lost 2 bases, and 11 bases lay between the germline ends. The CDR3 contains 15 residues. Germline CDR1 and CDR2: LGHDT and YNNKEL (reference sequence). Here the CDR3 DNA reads TGTGCCAGCAGCCAAGAGGGGGGGGCTCCCTACGAGCAGTACTTC. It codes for CASSQEGGAPYEQYF.

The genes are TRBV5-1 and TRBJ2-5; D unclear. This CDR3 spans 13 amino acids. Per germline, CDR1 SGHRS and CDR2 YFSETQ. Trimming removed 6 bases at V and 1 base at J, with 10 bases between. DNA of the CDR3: TGCGCCAGCAATTCGGGTACCCAAGAGACCCAGTACTTC. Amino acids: CASNSGTQETQYF.

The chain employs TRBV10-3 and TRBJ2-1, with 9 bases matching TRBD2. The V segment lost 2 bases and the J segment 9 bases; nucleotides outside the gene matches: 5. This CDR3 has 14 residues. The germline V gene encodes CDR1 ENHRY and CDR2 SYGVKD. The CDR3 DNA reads TGTGCCATCAGTGAGGGCGGGAGGGCCCCTGAGCAGTTCTTC. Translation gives CAISEGGRAPEQFF.

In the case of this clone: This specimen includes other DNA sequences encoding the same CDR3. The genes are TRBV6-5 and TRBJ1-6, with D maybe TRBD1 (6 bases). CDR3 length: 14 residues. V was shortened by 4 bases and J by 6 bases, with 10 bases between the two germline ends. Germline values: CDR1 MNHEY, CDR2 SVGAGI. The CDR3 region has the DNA TGTGCCAGCAGTTTGCAGGGGTTTAATTCACCCCTCCACTTT. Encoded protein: CASSLQGFNSPLHF.

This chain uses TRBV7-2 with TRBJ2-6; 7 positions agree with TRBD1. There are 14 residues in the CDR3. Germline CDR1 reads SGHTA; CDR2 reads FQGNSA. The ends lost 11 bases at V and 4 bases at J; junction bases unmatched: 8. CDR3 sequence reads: CAGGRGTGANVLTF. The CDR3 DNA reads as TGTGCCGGTGGCAGGGGGACAGGGGCCAACGTCCTGACTTTC.

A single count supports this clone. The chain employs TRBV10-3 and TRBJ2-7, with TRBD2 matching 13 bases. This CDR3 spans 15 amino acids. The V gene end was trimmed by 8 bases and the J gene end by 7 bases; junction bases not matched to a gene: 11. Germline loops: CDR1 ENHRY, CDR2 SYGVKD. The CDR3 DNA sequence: TGTGCCATCGACGCATCGGGGACTAGCGGGAAGGAGCAGTACTTC. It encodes CAIDASGTSGKEQYF.

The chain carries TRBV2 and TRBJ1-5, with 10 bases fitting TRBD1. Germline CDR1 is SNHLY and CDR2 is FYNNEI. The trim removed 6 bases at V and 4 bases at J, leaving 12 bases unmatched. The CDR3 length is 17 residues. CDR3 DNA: TGTGCCAGCAGGAGAGATGGACAGGGGGAGATAAATCAGCCCCAGCATTTT. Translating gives CASRRDGQGEINQPQHF.

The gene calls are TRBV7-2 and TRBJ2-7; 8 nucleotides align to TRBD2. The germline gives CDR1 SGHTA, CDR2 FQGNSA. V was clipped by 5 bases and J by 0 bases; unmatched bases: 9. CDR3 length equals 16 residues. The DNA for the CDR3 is TGTGCCAGCAGCCCCCTTCGGGGGGGGGCCTCCTACGAGCAGTACTTC. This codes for CASSPLRGGASYEQYF.

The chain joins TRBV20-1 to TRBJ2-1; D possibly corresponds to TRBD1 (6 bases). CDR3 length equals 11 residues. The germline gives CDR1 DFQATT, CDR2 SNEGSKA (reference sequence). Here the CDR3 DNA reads TGCATCTATCCAGGGGAAGCTGAGCAGTTCTTC. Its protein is CIYPGEAEQFF.

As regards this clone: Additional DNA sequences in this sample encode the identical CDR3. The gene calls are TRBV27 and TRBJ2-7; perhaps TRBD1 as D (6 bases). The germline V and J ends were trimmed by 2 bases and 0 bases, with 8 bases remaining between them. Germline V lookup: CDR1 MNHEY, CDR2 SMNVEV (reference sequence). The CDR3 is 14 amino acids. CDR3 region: CASSLRDTSYEQYF. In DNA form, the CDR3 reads TGTGCCAGCAGTTTACGGGACACCTCCTACGAGCAGTACTTC.

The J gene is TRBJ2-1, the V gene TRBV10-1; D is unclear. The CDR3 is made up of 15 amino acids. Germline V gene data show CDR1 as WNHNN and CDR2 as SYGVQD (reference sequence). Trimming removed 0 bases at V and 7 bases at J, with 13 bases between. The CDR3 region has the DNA TGCGCCAGCAGTGAGTCTCCTAAGGTGGAGAATGAGCAGTTCTTC. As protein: CASSESPKVENEQFF.

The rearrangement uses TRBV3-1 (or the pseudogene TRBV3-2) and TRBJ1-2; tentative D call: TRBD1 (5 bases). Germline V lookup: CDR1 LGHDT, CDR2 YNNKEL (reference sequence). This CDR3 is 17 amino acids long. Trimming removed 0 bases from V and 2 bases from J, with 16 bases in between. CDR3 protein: CASSQDPPGYRNYGYTF. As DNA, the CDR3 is TGTGCCAGCAGCCAAGACCCTCCAGGGTATCGAAACTATGGCTACACCTTC.

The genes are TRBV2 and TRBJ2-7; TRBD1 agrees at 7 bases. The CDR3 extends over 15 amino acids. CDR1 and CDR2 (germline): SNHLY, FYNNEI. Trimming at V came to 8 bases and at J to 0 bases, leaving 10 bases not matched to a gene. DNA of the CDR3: TGTGCCAGCGAAAGAGCTTGGGACAGCTCCTACGAGCAGTACTTC. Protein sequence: CASERAWDSSYEQYF.

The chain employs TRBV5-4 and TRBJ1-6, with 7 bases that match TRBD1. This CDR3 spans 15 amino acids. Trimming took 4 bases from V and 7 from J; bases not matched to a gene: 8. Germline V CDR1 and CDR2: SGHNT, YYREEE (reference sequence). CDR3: CASSPRDSWNSPLHF. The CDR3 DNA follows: TGTGCCAGCAGCCCGAGGGACAGTTGGAATTCACCCCTCCACTTT.

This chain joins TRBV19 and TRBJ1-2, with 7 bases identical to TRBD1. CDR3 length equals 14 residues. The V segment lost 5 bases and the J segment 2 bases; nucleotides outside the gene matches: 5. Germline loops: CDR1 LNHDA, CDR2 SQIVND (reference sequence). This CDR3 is CASSARQGNYGYTF. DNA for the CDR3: TGTGCCAGTAGTGCCAGACAGGGAAACTATGGCTACACCTTC. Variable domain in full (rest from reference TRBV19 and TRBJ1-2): DGGITQSPKYLFRKEGQNVTLSCEQNLNHDAMYWYRQDPGQGLRLIYYSQIVNDFQKGDIAEGYSVSREKKESFPLTVTSAQKNPTAFYLCASSARQGNYGYTFGSGTRLTVV.

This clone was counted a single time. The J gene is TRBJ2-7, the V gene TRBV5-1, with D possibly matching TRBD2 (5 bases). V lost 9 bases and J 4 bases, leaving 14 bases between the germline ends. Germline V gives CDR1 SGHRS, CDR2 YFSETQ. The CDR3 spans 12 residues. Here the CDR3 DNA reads TGCGCCACCTACACCGGGATTTACGAGCAGTACTTC. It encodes CATYTGIYEQYF.

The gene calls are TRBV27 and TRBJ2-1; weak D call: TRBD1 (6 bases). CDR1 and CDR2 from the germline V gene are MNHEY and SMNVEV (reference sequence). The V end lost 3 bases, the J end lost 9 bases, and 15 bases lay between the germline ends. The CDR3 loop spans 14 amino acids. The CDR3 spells CASSFKGKGVEQFF. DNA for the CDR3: TGTGCCAGCAGTTTTAAGGGCAAGGGGGTTGAGCAGTTCTTC.

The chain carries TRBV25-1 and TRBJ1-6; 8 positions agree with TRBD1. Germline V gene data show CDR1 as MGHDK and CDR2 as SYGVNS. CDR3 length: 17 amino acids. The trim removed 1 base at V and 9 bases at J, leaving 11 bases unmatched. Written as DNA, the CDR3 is TGTGCCAGCAGTGAATTTTTGGGGACAGGTCATTTTTCACCCCTCCACTTT. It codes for CASSEFLGTGHFSPLHF.

The CDR3 spells CAISGSAGNTIYF. The DNA of the CDR3 is TGTGCCATCAGTGGGTCCGCTGGAAACACCATATATTTT. The chain joins TRBV10-3 to TRBJ1-3; no definite D call. V was clipped by 4 bases and J by 2 bases, with 6 bases between them. The CDR3 length is 13 residues. Germline V CDR1 and CDR2: ENHRY, SYGVKD.

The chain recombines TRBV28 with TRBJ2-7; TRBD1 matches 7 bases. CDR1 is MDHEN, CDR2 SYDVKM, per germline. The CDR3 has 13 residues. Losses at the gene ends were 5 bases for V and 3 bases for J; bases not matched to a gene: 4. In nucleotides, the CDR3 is TGTGCCAGCAGTAAAGGACAGGACTACGAGCAGTACTTC. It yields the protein CASSKGQDYEQYF.

In nucleotides, the CDR3 is TGCGCCAGCAGCCCCGAGACTACAAACACCGGGGAGCTGTTTTTT. Encoded protein: CASSPETTNTGELFF. The chain couples TRBV5-1 to TRBJ2-2, with a weak D call TRBD2 (5 bases). The CDR3 covers 15 residues. The germline V and J ends were trimmed by 4 bases and 2 bases, with 12 bases remaining between them. CDR1 and CDR2 from the germline V gene are SGHRS and YFSETQ.

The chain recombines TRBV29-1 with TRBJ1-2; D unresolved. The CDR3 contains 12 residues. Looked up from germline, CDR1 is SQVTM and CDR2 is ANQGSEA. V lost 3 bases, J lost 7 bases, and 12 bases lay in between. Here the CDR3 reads CSVDKSFSGYTF. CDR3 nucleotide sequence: TGCAGCGTTGATAAGTCCTTCAGTGGCTACACCTTC. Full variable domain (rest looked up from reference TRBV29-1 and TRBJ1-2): SAVISQKPSRDICQRGTSLTIQCQVDSQVTMMFWYRQQPGQSLTLIATANQGSEATYESGFVIDKFPISRPNLTFSTLTVSNMSPEDSSIYLCSVDKSFSGYTFGSGTRLTVV.

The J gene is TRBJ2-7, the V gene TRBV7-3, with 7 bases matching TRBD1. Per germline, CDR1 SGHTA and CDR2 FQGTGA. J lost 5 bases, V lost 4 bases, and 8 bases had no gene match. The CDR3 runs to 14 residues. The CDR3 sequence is CASSYLGTDDEQYF. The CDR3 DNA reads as TGTGCCAGCAGCTACCTCGGGACAGACGACGAGCAGTACTTC.

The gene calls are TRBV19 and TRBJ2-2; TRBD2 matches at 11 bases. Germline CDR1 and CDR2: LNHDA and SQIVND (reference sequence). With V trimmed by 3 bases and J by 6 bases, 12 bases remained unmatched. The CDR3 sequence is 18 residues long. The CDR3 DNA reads TGTGCCAGTAGTATCCCTAGCGGGGGGTTCCTCGGGGCCGGGGAGCTGTTTTTT. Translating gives CASSIPSGGFLGAGELFF. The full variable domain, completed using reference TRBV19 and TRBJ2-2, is DGGITQSPKYLFRKEGQNVTLSCEQNLNHDAMYWYRQDPGQGLRLIYYSQIVNDFQKGDIAEGYSVSREKKESFPLTVTSAQKNPTAFYLCASSIPSGGFLGAGELFFGEGSRLTVL.

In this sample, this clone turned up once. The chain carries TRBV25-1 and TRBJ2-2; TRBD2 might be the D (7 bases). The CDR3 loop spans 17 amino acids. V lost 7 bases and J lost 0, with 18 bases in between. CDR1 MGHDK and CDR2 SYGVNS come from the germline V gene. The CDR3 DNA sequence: TGTGCCAGCACCCAAGGGGGGGGGATCGCGAACACCGGGGAGCTGTTTTTT. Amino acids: CASTQGGGIANTGELFF.